Shown below are 22 T cell receptor beta chains from a single sample sequenced in a study of blood T cells in healthy people across ages. A second PCR, run for about 7 to 11 cycles, used a sample-barcoded 5' primer plus a J-beta primer mix. One entry per CDR3 protein results from TCRdb running MiXCR on the 5' RACE reads. The profile shows approximately 800,000 distinct CDR3 sequences, roughly 56% of them singletons. The specimen was blood. These receptors were collected from a man aged 40-55 years in good health.

The chain couples TRBV6-2 or TRBV6-3 to TRBJ2-1, with D uncertain. The germline CDR1 and CDR2 sequences are MNHEY and SVGEGT. Deletions cut 6 bases from V and 2 bases from J, with 5 bases between. This CDR3 contains 12 residues. The CDR3 reads CASRIAYNEQFF. The CDR3 DNA reads TGTGCCAGCAGAATAGCCTACAATGAGCAGTTCTTC.

This clonotype was found a few times. The chain recombines TRBV7-8 with TRBJ2-3; a weak D match, TRBD2 (6 bases). The CDR3 loop spans 15 amino acids. Germline V gene lookup returns CDR1 SGHVS and CDR2 FQNEAQ. V dropped 5 bases and J dropped 6 bases, with 18 bases sitting between them. This chain's CDR3 is CASSPRGEVEDTQYF. The CDR3 DNA follows: TGTGCCAGCAGCCCCCGCGGGGAGGTAGAGGATACGCAGTATTTT.

The chain is built from TRBV15 and TRBJ2-3; D gene unclear. Germline CDR1 is LNHNV and CDR2 is YYDKDF (reference sequence). This CDR3 is 16 amino acids long. The ends were cut back, 0 bases at V and 2 bases at J, with 12 bases in the middle. The CDR3 DNA is TGTGCCACCAGCAGAGATCAGCTGGGGTCCACAGATACGCAGTATTTT. This codes for CATSRDQLGSTDTQYF.

The chain is built from TRBV28 and TRBJ2-6; 10 positions match TRBD1. The germline V gene encodes CDR1 MDHEN and CDR2 SYDVKM. The J segment lost 1 base and the V segment lost 2 bases, leaving 5 bases of the junction unmatched. There are 18 residues in the CDR3. CDR3 coding DNA: TGTGCCAGCAGTTTAATAGGACAGGGGGGATCTGGGGCCAACGTCCTGACTTTC. Its protein is CASSLIGQGGSGANVLTF.

This sequence joins TRBV6-5 and TRBJ1-1, with D possibly matching TRBD1 (6 bases). Between the trimmed V and J ends, which lost 0 bases and 10 bases, there was a span of 18 bases. The germline V gene encodes CDR1 MNHEY and CDR2 SVGAGI. CDR3 length equals 15 residues. Here the CDR3 reads CASSYSPGGTSPAFF. DNA of the CDR3: TGTGCCAGCAGTTACTCCCCCGGGGGGACAAGCCCAGCTTTCTTT.

V usage is TRBV29-1 and J usage is TRBJ2-4, with no clear D. TRBJ2-5 matches the DNA end more closely, so the J call is doubtful. This CDR3 has 12 residues. Looked up from germline, CDR1 is SQVTM and CDR2 is ANQGSEA. In DNA form, the CDR3 reads TGCAGCGTTGAAGAGTCCCAGGAGACCCAGTACTTC. The encoded protein is CSVEESQETQYF.

The chain has TRBV5-1 and TRBJ2-5; D possibly matches TRBD1 or TRBD2 (5 bases each). V gave up 4 bases and J gave up 5 bases, with 21 bases separating them. The CDR3 totals 16 residues. Germline CDR1 SGHRS, CDR2 YFSETQ. CDR3 nucleotides: TGCGCCAGCAGCAAGAGGGACCTCACGACCTATGAGACCCAGTACTTC. Protein product: CASSKRDLTTYETQYF.

This chain connects TRBV7-2 to TRBJ2-4; tentatively, D is TRBD1 (6 bases). The CDR3 has 18 amino acids. CDR1 and CDR2 from the germline V gene are SGHTA and FQGNSA. The V end lost 1 base, the J end lost 8 bases, and 24 bases lay between the germline ends. The chain's CDR3 is CASSLVSQGWGLGDIQYF. The CDR3 DNA follows: TGTGCCAGCAGCTTAGTCTCGCAGGGGTGGGGGTTAGGCGACATTCAGTACTTC.

This chain uses TRBV20-1 with TRBJ2-3, with unresolved D. Germline V gene data show CDR1 as DFQATT and CDR2 as SNEGSKA (reference sequence). CDR3 length: 14 amino acids. V was pared by 1 base and J by 2 bases, with 10 bases between. The CDR3 DNA is TGCAGTGCTAGAGGGGTAGCCCACACAGATACGCAGTATTTT. It is translated as CSARGVAHTDTQYF.

The table lists this clonotype with a few counts. The rearrangement uses TRBV15 and TRBJ2-1; 9 bases fit TRBD2. The CDR3 runs to 13 residues. CDR1 is LNHNV and CDR2 is YYDKDF in the germline V gene (reference sequence). After removal of 4 bases from V and 10 bases from J, the junction contained 5 bases not matched to a gene. CDR3 DNA: TGTGCCACCAGCACTAGCGGGATTGAGGAGCAGTTCTTC. Its translation: CATSTSGIEEQFF.

CDR3 amino acids: CAISAGTSSLPRLYF. CDR3 coding DNA: TGTGCCATCAGCGCCGGGACTAGCTCCCTCCCCCGCCTGTACTTC. This chain uses TRBV10-3 with TRBJ2-7, with 9 bases matching TRBD2. The CDR3 totals 15 residues. J was trimmed by 12 bases and V by 6 bases; bases with no gene match: 18. Germline CDR1 reads ENHRY; CDR2 reads SYGVKD.

This chain uses TRBV20-1 with TRBJ2-3; D not certain. Germline V gives CDR1 DFQATT, CDR2 SNEGSKA (reference sequence). CDR3 size: 13 residues. Trimming shortened V by 1 base and J by 4 bases, and 9 bases separated the two germline ends. The CDR3 DNA sequence: TGCAGTGCTAGAGCCCCCGTAGCAGATACGCAGTATTTT. Its translation: CSARAPVADTQYF.

This clonotype has a count of ten or more. The chain uses TRBV7-3 and TRBJ2-7; possible D gene TRBD2, 6 bases. With 5 bases removed from V and 3 bases from J, the gap between germline ends came to 14 bases. The CDR3 extends over 14 amino acids. Germline values: CDR1 SGHTA, CDR2 FQGTGA. This chain's CDR3 is CASSPDSGSYEQYF. The CDR3 region has the DNA TGTGCCAGCAGCCCCGACTCCGGGAGCTACGAGCAGTACTTC.

This clonotype has only a few counts. This chain links TRBV20-1 with TRBJ2-3, with 8 positions matching TRBD2. J gave up 4 bases and V 7 bases, and 13 bases lay outside the gene matches. The CDR3 loop spans 15 amino acids. Germline V gives CDR1 DFQATT, CDR2 SNEGSKA (reference sequence). The CDR3 is CSGKGVAGFADTQYF. The DNA for the CDR3 is TGCAGTGGAAAGGGGGTAGCGGGGTTTGCAGATACGCAGTATTTT.

The chain carries TRBV5-1 and TRBJ1-2; D is unclear. V lost 4 bases and J 7 bases, leaving 14 bases between the germline ends. The CDR3 has 13 amino acids. From germline, CDR1 is SGHRS and CDR2 YFSETQ. The CDR3 bases are TGCGCCAGCAGCGTGGAAGGGAGAAGTGGCTACACCTTC. Translation: CASSVEGRSGYTF.

This clonotype was detected a few times. A read error may produce the germline difference seen at one junction end. The gene calls are TRBV6-5 and TRBJ1-1, with 7 bases fitting TRBD1. The CDR3 totals 12 residues. Germline V CDR1 and CDR2: MNHEY, SVGAGI. The chain's CDR3 is CASSYLGTEAFF. The CDR3 region has the DNA TGTGCCAGCAGTTATCTCGGGACAGAAGCTTTTTTT.

In this sample, this clonotype turned up a few times. One end of the junction varies from germline; a read error may be responsible. V usage is TRBV7-9 and J usage is TRBJ1-2; a weak D match, TRBD1 (5 bases). Germline CDR1 SEHNR, CDR2 FQNEAQ (reference sequence). This CDR3 contains 13 residues. The CDR3 DNA reads TGTGCCAGCAGCTTAGGGGGGTCGGATGGTTACACCTTC. Protein sequence: CASSLGGSDGYTF.

The chain uses TRBV7-8 and TRBJ2-1, with D tentatively TRBD2 (5 bases). The last part of the DNA fits TRBJ2-7 better; the J call may be wrong. The length of the CDR3 is 15 residues. Germline CDR1 is SGHVS and CDR2 is FQNEAQ. CDR3 in DNA: TGTGCCAGCAGCTTAAGACTAAGCTCCTACAATGAGCAGTACTTC. Amino acid sequence: CASSLRLSSYNEQYF.

The CDR3 DNA reads as TGTGCCACCAGCGCGCGACAGGGGAGCAATCAGCCCCAGCATTTT. Translated: CATSARQGSNQPQHF. The V call is TRBV15, the J call TRBJ1-5; 8 bases agree with TRBD1. The J segment lost 1 base and the V segment lost 5 bases, leaving 4 bases of the junction unmatched. The CDR3 covers 15 residues. The germline CDR1 and CDR2 sequences are LNHNV and YYDKDF (reference sequence). Complete variable domain (other parts from reference TRBV15 and TRBJ1-5): DAMVIQNPRYQVTQFGKPVTLSCSQTLNHNVMYWYQQKSSQAPKLLFHYYDKDFNNEADTPDNFQSRRPNTSFCFLDIRSPGLGDTAMYLCATSARQGSNQPQHFGDGTRLSIL.

The rearrangement joins TRBV7-9 to TRBJ2-5; the match to TRBD2 covers 12 bases. The CDR3 runs to 16 residues. The trim removed 4 bases at V and 0 bases at J, leaving 3 bases unmatched. Germline lookup yields CDR1 SEHNR and CDR2 FQNEAQ (reference sequence). This chain's CDR3 is CASSSPSGRDQETQYF. For the CDR3, the DNA is TGTGCCAGCAGCTCCCCTAGCGGGAGGGACCAAGAGACCCAGTACTTC.

The chain couples TRBV2 to TRBJ2-3; D gene uncertain. From germline, CDR1 is SNHLY and CDR2 FYNNEI. Trimming removed 8 bases at V and 2 bases at J, with 14 bases between. This CDR3 is 14 amino acids long. The DNA of the CDR3 is TGTGCCAGCCGGCCGGCGGTGAACACAGATACGCAGTATTTT. It is translated as CASRPAVNTDTQYF.

The V gene is TRBV2, the J gene TRBJ2-7; tentatively, D is TRBD2 (7 bases). The CDR3 has 13 amino acids. Trimming cost V 7 bases and J 5 bases, with 15 bases left between them. Germline V gene lookup returns CDR1 SNHLY and CDR2 FYNNEI. As DNA, the CDR3 is TGTGCCAGCACCGGGGGGCTAGCCCACGAGCAGTACTTC. Encoded protein: CASTGGLAHEQYF.